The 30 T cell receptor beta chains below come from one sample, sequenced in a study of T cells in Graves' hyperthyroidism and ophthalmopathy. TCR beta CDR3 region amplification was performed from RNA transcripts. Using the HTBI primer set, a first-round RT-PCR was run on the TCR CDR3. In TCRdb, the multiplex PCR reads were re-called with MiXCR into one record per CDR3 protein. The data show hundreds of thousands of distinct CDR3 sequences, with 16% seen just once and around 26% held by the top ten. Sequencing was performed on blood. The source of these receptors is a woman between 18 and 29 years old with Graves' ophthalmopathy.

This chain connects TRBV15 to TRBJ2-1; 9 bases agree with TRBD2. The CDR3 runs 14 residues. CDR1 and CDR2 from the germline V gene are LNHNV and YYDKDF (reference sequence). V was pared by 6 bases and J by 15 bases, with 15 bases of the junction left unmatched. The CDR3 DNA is TGTGCCACCAGTTGGACCCTGGCGGGGGGGCTCGGGTTCTTC. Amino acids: CATSWTLAGGLGFF.

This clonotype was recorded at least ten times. CDR3 sequence (DNA): TGTGCCAGCAAGCTACAGACGAACCAAGAGACCCAGTACTTC. Its protein is CASKLQTNQETQYF. The rearrangement uses TRBV6-1 and TRBJ2-5; unclear D gene. The V end was cut by 7 bases, the J end by 0 bases, with 12 bases between. Germline V CDR1 and CDR2: MNHNS, SASEGT. The CDR3 covers 14 residues.

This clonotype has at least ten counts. The CDR3 reads CASSLGLSTYEQYF. The CDR3 coding sequence is TGTGCCAGCAGCTTGGGGCTAAGTACCTACGAGCAGTACTTC. V is TRBV5-6 and J is TRBJ2-7; D uncertain. This CDR3 contains 14 residues. Germline V gene lookup returns CDR1 SGHDT and CDR2 YYEEEE. Between the trimmed V and J ends, which lost 0 bases and 2 bases, there was a span of 9 bases.

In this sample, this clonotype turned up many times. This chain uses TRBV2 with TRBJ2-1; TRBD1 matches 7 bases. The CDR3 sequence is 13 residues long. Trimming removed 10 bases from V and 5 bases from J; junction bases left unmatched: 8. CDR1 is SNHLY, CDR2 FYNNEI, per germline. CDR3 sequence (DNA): TGTGCCAACATCCAGGACAGGAACAATGAGCAGTTCTTC. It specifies CANIQDRNNEQFF.

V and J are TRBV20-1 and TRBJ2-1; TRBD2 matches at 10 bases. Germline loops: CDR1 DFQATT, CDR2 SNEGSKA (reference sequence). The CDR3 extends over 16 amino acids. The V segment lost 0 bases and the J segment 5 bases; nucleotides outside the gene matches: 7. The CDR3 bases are TGCAGTGCTAGAGACGGATTAGCGGGGGGCCACAATGAGCAGTTCTTC. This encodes CSARDGLAGGHNEQFF.

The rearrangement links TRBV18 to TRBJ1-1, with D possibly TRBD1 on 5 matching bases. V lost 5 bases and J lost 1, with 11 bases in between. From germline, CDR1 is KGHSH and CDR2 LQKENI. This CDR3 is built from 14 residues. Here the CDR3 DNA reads TGTGCCAGCTCAGGCGGGGCGGGGAACACTGAAGCTTTCTTT. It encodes CASSGGAGNTEAFF.

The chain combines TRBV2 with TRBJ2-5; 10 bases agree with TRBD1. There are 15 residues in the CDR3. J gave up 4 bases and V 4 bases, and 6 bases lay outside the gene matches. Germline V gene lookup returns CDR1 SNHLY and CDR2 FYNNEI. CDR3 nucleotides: TGTGCCAGCAGTGGGGACAGGGGACGGGGAGAGACCCAGTACTTC. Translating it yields CASSGDRGRGETQYF.

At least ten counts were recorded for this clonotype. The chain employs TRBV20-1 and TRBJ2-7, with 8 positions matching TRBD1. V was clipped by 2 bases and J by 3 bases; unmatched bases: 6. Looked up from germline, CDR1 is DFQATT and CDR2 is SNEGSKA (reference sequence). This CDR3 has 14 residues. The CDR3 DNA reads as TGCAGTGCTAGATATTACAGGGGGTACTACGAGCAGTACTTC. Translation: CSARYYRGYYEQYF.

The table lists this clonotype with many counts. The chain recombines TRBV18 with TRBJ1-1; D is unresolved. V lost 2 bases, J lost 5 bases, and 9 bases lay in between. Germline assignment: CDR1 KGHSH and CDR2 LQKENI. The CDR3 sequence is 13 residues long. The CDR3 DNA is TGTGCCAGCTCACCAGAGATTGGGACTGAAGCTTTCTTT. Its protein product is CASSPEIGTEAFF.

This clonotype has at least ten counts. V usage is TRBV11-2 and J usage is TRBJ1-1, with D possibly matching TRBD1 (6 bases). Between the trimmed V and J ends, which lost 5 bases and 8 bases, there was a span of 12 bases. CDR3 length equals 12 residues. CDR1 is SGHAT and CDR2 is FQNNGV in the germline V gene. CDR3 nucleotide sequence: TGTGCCAGCAGCGCCGGGACATCCGAAGCTTTCTTT. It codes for CASSAGTSEAFF.

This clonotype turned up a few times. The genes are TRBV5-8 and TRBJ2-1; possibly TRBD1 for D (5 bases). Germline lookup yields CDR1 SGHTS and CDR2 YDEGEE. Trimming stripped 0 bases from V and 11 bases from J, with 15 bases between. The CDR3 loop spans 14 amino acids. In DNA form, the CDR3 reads TGTGCCAGCAGCTTGGAAAGGGGTAGTTTTCAGCAGTTCTTC. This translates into CASSLERGSFQQFF.

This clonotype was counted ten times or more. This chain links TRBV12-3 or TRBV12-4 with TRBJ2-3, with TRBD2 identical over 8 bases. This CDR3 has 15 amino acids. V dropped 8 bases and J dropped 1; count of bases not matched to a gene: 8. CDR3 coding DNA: TGTGCCAGCTCCCCCTCTAGCGGGCGCACAGATACGCAGTATTTT. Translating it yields CASSPSSGRTDTQYF.

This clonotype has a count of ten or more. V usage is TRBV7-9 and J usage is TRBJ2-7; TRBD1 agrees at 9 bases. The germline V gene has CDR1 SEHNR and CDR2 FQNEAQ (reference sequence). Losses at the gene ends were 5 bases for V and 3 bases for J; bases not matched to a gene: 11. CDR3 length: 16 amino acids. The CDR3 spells CASSPKQGAQLYEQYF. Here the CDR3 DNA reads TGTGCCAGCAGCCCCAAACAGGGGGCGCAGCTCTACGAGCAGTACTTC. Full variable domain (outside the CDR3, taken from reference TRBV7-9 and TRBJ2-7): DTGVSQNPRHKITKRGQNVTFRCDPISEHNRLYWYRQTLGQGPEFLTYFQNEAQLEKSRLLSDRFSAERPKGSFSTLEIQRTEQGDSAMYLCASSPKQGAQLYEQYFGPGTRLTVT.

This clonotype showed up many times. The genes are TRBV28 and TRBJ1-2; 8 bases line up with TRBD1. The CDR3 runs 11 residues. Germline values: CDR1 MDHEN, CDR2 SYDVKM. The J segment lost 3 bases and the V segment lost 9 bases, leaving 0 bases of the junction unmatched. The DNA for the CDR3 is TGTGCCAGGACAGGGGACTATGGCTACACCTTC. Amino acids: CARTGDYGYTF.

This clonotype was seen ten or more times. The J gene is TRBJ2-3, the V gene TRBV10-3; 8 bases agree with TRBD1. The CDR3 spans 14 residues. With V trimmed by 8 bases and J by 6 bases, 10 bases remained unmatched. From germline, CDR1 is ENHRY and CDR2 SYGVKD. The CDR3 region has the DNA TGTGCCATCTCCTCCGACAGGGGAACCGATACGCAGTATTTT. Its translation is CAISSDRGTDTQYF.

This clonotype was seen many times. CDR3 nucleotide sequence: TGTGCCAGCAGCTCCCTAAAGCGGAACCCCCACAATGAGCAGTTCTTC. It translates to CASSSLKRNPHNEQFF. The chain links TRBV12-3 or TRBV12-4 to TRBJ2-1; a possible D gene is TRBD2 (5 bases). This CDR3 has 16 residues. V gave up 6 bases and J gave up 5 bases, with 20 bases separating them.

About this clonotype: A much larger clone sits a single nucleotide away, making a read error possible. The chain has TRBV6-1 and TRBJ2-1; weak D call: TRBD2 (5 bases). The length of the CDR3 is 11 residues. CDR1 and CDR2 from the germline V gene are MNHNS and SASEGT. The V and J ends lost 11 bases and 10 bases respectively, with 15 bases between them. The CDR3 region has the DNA TGTGCCGGCCGAAAGGGAGTAGAGCAGTTCTTC. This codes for CAGRKGVEQFF.

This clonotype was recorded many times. CDR3 residues: CASSLDGGASKTQYF. DNA for the CDR3: TGTGCCAGCAGCTTAGACGGGGGGGCCTCCAAGACCCAGTACTTC. The chain recombines TRBV7-2 with TRBJ2-5, with 8 bases fitting TRBD2. Germline-derived CDR1 and CDR2 are SGHTA and FQGNSA. The V and J ends lost 1 base and 6 bases, in that order; junction bases with no gene match: 7. The CDR3 runs to 15 residues.

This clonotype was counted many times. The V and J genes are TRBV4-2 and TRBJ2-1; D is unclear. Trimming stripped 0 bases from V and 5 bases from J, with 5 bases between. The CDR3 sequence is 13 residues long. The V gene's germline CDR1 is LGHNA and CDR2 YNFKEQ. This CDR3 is CASSQELHNEQFF. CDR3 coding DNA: TGTGCCAGCAGCCAAGAGTTGCACAATGAGCAGTTCTTC.

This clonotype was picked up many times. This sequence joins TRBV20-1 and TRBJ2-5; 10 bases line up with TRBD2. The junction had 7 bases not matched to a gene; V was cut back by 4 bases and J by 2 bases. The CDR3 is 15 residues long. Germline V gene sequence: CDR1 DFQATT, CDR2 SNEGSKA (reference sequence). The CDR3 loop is CSAKSVAGGQETQYF. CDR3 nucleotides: TGCAGTGCTAAGTCAGTAGCGGGGGGACAAGAGACCCAGTACTTC.

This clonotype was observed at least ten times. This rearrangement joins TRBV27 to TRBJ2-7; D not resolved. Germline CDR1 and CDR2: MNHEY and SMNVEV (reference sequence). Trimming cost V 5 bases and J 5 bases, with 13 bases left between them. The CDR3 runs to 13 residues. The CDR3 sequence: CASSADAKDEQYF. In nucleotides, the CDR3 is TGTGCCAGCAGTGCGGACGCCAAGGACGAGCAGTACTTC.

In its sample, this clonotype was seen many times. CDR3: CASSSRNRLADYNEQFF. CDR3 nucleotide sequence: TGTGCCAGCAGCTCAAGAAACAGACTAGCGGACTACAATGAGCAGTTCTTC. The rearrangement links TRBV7-8 to TRBJ2-1, with 9 bases aligning to TRBD2. CDR1 SGHVS and CDR2 FQNEAQ come from the germline V gene. With 4 bases clipped from V and 3 bases from J, the junction kept 10 bases outside the gene matches. The CDR3 length is 17 residues.

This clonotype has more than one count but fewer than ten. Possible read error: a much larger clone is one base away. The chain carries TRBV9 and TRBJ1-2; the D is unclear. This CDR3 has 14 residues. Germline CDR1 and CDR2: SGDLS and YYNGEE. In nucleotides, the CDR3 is TGTGCCAGCAGCGCCTCTGGAAGACACTATGACTACACCTTC. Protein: CASSASGRHYDYTF.

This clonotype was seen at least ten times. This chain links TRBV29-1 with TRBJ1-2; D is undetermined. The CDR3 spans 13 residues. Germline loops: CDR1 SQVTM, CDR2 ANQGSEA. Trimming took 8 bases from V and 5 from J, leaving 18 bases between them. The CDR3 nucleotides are TGCAGCTCTCTCCGCGACGACCCATATGGCTACACCTTC. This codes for CSSLRDDPYGYTF.

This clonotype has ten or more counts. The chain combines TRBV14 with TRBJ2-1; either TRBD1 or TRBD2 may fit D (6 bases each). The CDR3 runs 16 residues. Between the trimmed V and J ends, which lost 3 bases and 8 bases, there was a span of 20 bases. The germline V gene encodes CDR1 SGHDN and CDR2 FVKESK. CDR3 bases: TGTGCCAGCAGCCAGGTAGGGGGGCCGAGGATCCATGAGCAGTTCTTC. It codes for CASSQVGGPRIHEQFF. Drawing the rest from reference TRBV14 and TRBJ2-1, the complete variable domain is EAGVTQFPSHSVIEKGQTVTLRCDPISGHDNLYWYRRVMGKEIKFLLHFVKESKQDESGMPNNRFLAERTGGTYSTLKVQPAELEDSGVYFCASSQVGGPRIHEQFFGPGTRLTVL.

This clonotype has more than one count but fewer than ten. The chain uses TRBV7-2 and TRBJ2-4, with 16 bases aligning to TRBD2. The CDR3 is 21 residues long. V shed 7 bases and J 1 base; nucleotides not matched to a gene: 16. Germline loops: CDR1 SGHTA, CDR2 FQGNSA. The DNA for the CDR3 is TGTGCCAGCAATCCCACGAGGGGGGGACTAGCGGGAGGGTGGGCCAAAAACATTCAGTACTTC. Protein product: CASNPTRGGLAGGWAKNIQYF.

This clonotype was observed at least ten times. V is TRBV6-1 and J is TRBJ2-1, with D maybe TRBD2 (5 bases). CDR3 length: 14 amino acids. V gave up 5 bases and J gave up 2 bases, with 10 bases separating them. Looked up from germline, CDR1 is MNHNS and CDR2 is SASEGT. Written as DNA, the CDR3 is TGTGCCAGCAGTCCCCCCGGGACCTACAATGAGCAGTTCTTC. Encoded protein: CASSPPGTYNEQFF.

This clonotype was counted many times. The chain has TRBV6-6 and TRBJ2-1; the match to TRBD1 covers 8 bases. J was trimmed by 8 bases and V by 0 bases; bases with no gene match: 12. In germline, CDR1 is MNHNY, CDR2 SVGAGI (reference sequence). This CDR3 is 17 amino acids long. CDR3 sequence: CASSYSLYGTGQDEQFF. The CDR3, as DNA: TGTGCCAGCAGTTACTCGTTATACGGGACAGGTCAGGATGAGCAGTTCTTC.

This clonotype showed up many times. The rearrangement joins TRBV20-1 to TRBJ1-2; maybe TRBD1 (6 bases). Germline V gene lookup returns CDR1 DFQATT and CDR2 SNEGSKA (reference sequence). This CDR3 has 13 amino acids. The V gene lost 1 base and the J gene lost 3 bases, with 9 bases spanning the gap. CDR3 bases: TGCAGTGCTAGAGGGGGGGGCCACTATGGCTACACCTTC. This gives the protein CSARGGGHYGYTF.

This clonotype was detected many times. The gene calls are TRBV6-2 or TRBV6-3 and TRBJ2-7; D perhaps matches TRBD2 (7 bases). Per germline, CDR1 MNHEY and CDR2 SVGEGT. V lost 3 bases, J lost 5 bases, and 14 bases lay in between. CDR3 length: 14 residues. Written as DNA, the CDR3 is TGTGCCAGCAGTTATGTGACGGGGGGCGACGAGCAGTACTTC. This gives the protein CASSYVTGGDEQYF.